This T cell receptor (beta chain) was captured in a study of T cell repertoires in ileal Crohn's disease. The wider study: Median disease duration was about 8.2 years; 35% smoked at surgery.

TCRdb's copy holds only in-frame clones and misses some; the assay was immunoSEQ multiplex PCR. The sample has 6,000 to 7,500 clones, more than 65% seen once. The sequence derives from an adult with Crohn's disease. Input material: ileal tissue.

CDR3 sequence: CAISEREGLSGELFF. CDR3 nucleotides: TGTGCCATCAGTGAGCGGGAGGGATTGTCCGGGGAGCTGTTTTTT. V and J are TRBV10-3 and TRBJ2-2; 8 bases line up with TRBD2. With 2 bases clipped from V and 6 bases from J, the junction kept 5 bases outside the gene matches. CDR1 ENHRY and CDR2 SYGVKD come from the germline V gene. The CDR3 has 15 residues.